This entry features one TCR beta chain sequence. Sequencing used immunoSEQ multiplex PCR; TCRdb keeps in-frame clones, though not all of them. Here the sample spans approximately 83,000 clones, 90% to 95% being singletons. The V and J ends lost 1 base and 3 bases, in that order; junction bases with no gene match: 3. CDR1 SGHDN and CDR2 FVKESK come from the germline V gene. The length of the CDR3 is 15 residues. This entry belongs to a study of T cell changes during pregnancy in multiple sclerosis. The sequence derives from a female donor with multiple sclerosis, enrolled in a pregnancy study. Sequenced material: peripheral blood, taken in the first trimester of pregnancy. The chain couples TRBV14 to TRBJ2-3; 8 bases line up with TRBD2. DNA for the CDR3: TGTGCCAGCAGCCAAGGCAGCGGGGGAACAGATACGCAGTATTTT. Its protein is CASSQGSGGTDTQYF.